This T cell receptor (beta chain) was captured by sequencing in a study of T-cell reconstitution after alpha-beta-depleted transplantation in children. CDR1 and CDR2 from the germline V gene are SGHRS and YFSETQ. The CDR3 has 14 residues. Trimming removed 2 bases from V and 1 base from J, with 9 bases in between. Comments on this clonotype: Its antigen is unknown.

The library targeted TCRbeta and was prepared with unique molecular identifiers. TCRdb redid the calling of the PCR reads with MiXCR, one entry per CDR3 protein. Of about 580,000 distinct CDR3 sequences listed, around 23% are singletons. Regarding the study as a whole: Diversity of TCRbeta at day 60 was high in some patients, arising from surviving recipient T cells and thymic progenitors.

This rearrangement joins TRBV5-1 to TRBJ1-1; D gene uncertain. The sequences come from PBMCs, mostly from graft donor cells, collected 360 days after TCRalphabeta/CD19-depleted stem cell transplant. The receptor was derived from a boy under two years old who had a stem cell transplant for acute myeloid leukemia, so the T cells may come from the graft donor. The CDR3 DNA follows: TGCGCCAGCAGCTTTTCTGGAGGGAACACTGAAGCTTTCTTT. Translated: CASSFSGGNTEAFF.